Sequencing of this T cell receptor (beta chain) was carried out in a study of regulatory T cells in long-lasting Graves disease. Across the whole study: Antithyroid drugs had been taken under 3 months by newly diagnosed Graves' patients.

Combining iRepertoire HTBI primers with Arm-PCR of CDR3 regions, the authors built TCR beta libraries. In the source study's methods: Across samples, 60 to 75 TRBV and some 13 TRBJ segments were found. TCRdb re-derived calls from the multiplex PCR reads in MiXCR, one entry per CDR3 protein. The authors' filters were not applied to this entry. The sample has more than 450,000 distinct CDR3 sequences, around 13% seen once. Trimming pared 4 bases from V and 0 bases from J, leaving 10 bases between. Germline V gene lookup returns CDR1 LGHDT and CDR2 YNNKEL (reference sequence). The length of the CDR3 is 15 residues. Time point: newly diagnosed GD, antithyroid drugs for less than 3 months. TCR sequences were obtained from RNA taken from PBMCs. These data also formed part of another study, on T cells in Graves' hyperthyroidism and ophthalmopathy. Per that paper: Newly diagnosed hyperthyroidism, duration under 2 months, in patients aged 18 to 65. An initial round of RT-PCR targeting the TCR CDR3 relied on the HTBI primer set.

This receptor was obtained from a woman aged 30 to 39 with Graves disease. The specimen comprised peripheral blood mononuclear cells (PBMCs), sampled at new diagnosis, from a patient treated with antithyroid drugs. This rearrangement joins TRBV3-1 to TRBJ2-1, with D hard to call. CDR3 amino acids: CASSLRMSSYNEQFF. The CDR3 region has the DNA TGTGCCAGCAGCCTCCGGATGAGCTCCTACAATGAGCAGTTCTTC.